This T cell receptor (beta chain) was identified in a study of CD8 T cells in ankylosing spondylitis. The table lists this clonotype with many counts. Its target is unknown. Study-wide points: Typical of ankylosing spondylitis blood, it appeared, was a TCR beta motif of several highly homologous variants. In ankylosing spondylitis patients, matched synovial fluid reportedly showed significant enrichment of disease-linked clones.

Using quantitative 5'-RACE with molecular barcodes, the authors made TCR beta libraries. From the 5' RACE reads, TCRdb called clonotypes with MiXCR, one entry per CDR3 protein. This sample has some 87,000 distinct CDR3 sequences, with about 9.1% found just once. Trimming cost V 5 bases and J 7 bases, with 11 bases left between them. The CDR3 length is 12 residues. J is TRBJ1-2 and V is TRBV12-3 or TRBV12-4; no definite D call. This clonotype was sampled from a male donor with ankylosing spondylitis or in good health (not recorded which). Sample: blood, either unsorted or a sorted T cell fraction (not recorded which). The CDR3 nucleotides read TGTGCCAGCAGTCATGGACCAAGTGGCTACACCTTC. Residues: CASSHGPSGYTF.